Following are 24 T cell receptor beta chains from one sample sequenced in a study of shared clonotypes between healthy human individuals. Only in-frame clones appear in the TCRdb table, and some are missing; sequencing was by immunoSEQ multiplex PCR. The sample comprises some 700,000 clones, roughly 91% of which are singletons, and about a third rests with the top ten. Material for sequencing was memory CD8+ T cells from PBMCs. Subset: CD45RO+ cells pooled with CCR7-negative TemRA cells. The receptors were gathered from a man aged 18-30 years in good health. Some clones in this sample may be carry-over from other donors' samples.

This clone appeared a few times. The chain is built from TRBV4-2 and TRBJ2-2, with 8 bases lining up with TRBD2. The CDR3 is made up of 16 amino acids. The junction had 3 bases not matched to a gene; V was cut back by 0 bases and J by 3 bases. CDR1 LGHNA and CDR2 YNFKEQ come from the germline V gene. The CDR3 sequence is CASSQDASGYTGELFF. CDR3 nucleotide sequence: TGTGCCAGCAGCCAAGATGCTAGCGGGTACACCGGGGAGCTGTTTTTT.

The rearrangement joins TRBV28 to TRBJ1-4, with 10 bases that match TRBD1. CDR3 size: 16 residues. The trim removed 6 bases at V and 5 bases at J, leaving 9 bases unmatched. Germline V gene data show CDR1 as MDHEN and CDR2 as SYDVKM. CDR3 sequence reads: CASSSRQGALNEKLFF. The CDR3 nucleotides are TGTGCCAGCAGCTCTAGACAGGGGGCTTTGAATGAAAAACTGTTTTTT.

This chain joins TRBV25-1 and TRBJ2-7; D remains unclear. The CDR3 is made up of 14 amino acids. Germline V gene lookup returns CDR1 MGHDK and CDR2 SYGVNS. The V gene lost 4 bases and the J gene lost 6 bases, with 16 bases spanning the gap. CDR3 DNA: TGTGCCAGCAGTGTCGGCGGCAGATGGTCCGAGCAGTACTTC. Its protein is CASSVGGRWSEQYF.

Concerning this clone itself: The same CDR3 is also encoded by other DNA sequences in this sample. The chain joins TRBV7-9 to TRBJ1-4, with 9 bases matching TRBD1. The length of the CDR3 is 15 residues. V was pared by 3 bases and J by 1 base, with 0 bases of the junction left unmatched. Germline CDR1 is SEHNR and CDR2 is FQNEAQ (reference sequence). In DNA, the CDR3 is TGTGCCAGCAGCTTGGACAGGGGAACTAATGAAAAACTGTTTTTT. Translated, it gives CASSLDRGTNEKLFF.

The chain recombines TRBV9 with TRBJ2-7; D may match TRBD1 or TRBD2 (6 bases each). The germline V gene encodes CDR1 SGDLS and CDR2 YYNGEE. The V end lost 3 bases, the J end lost 3 bases, and 16 bases lay between the germline ends. CDR3 length equals 15 residues. This CDR3 reads CASSATGGDNYEQYF. The CDR3 DNA reads as TGTGCCAGCAGCGCCACTGGCGGGGACAACTACGAGCAGTACTTC. The variable domain in full, with the rest retrieved from reference TRBV9 and TRBJ2-7, is DSGVTQTPKHLITATGQRVTLRCSPRSGDLSVYWYQQSLDQGLQFLIQYYNGEERAKGNILERFSAQQFPDLHSELNLSSLELGDSALYFCASSATGGDNYEQYFGPGTRLTVT.

V usage is TRBV11-1 and J usage is TRBJ2-1, with a possible D match to TRBD2 (6 bases). The germline V gene encodes CDR1 SGHAT and CDR2 FQDESV (reference sequence). CDR3 size: 17 residues. Deletions cut 3 bases from V and 5 bases from J, with 20 bases between. The CDR3 is CASSFWGVGLVNNEQFF. The CDR3, as DNA: TGTGCCAGCAGCTTTTGGGGGGTAGGGCTAGTGAACAATGAGCAGTTCTTC.

This clone appeared a single time. The genes are TRBV6-5 and TRBJ2-7; 10 bases are shared with TRBD1. The CDR3 runs 14 residues. Germline values: CDR1 MNHEY, CDR2 SVGAGI. The junction had 5 bases not matched to a gene; V was cut back by 5 bases and J by 4 bases. CDR3 in amino acids: CASSQDRGHYEQYF. In nucleotides, the CDR3 is TGTGCCAGCAGTCAAGACAGGGGGCATTACGAGCAGTACTTC.

The V and J genes are TRBV7-8 and TRBJ1-1; the D gene is possibly TRBD1 (6 bases). Germline V lookup: CDR1 SGHVS, CDR2 FQNEAQ. Trimming took 5 bases from V and 4 from J, leaving 14 bases between them. The CDR3 spans 14 residues. The CDR3 coding sequence is TGTGCCAGCAGCAGCACAGGGACTATCACTGAAGCTTTCTTT. Translated, it gives CASSSTGTITEAFF.

The chain carries TRBV27 and TRBJ2-7, with 8 bases identical to TRBD2. Per the germline V gene, CDR1 is MNHEY and CDR2 is SMNVEV (reference sequence). V lost 5 bases to trimming and J lost 4 bases; unmatched junction nucleotides: 7. This CDR3 is built from 14 residues. This CDR3 is CASSPWREEYEQYF. The CDR3 DNA reads as TGTGCCAGCAGTCCGTGGCGGGAGGAGTACGAGCAGTACTTC.

This sequence joins TRBV7-9 and TRBJ1-1; tentative D call: TRBD1 (6 bases). The ends were cut back, 1 base at V and 9 bases at J, with 15 bases in the middle. Germline CDR1 is SEHNR and CDR2 is FQNEAQ (reference sequence). This CDR3 has 14 amino acids. The CDR3 DNA reads TGTGCCAGCAGCTTAGGCTCAGGGGACTGGCAAGCTTTCTTT. Protein product: CASSLGSGDWQAFF.

The chain recombines TRBV6-5 with TRBJ2-5; 11 positions agree with TRBD1. V lost 2 bases, J lost 5 bases, and 1 base stayed unmatched. The length of the CDR3 is 14 residues. CDR1 and CDR2 (germline): MNHEY, SVGAGI. CDR3 sequence: CASSYGTGGETQYF. For the CDR3, the DNA is TGTGCCAGCAGTTACGGGACAGGGGGGGAGACCCAGTACTTC.

The chain combines TRBV18 with TRBJ2-2; 8 positions match TRBD2. Germline V gene sequence: CDR1 KGHSH, CDR2 LQKENI. V lost 2 bases, J lost 5 bases, and 13 bases stayed unmatched. The CDR3 has 18 residues. The DNA for the CDR3 is TGTGCCAGCTCACCAAAGGAGGCGGGAGGATCCCTAACCGGGGAGCTGTTTTTT. Amino acid sequence: CASSPKEAGGSLTGELFF.

CDR3 region: CASSLYPGSQPQHF. CDR3 coding DNA: TGCGCCAGCAGCTTGTATCCAGGTAGCCAGCCCCAGCATTTT. The V and J genes are TRBV5-1 and TRBJ1-5, with D unclear. Deletions cut 1 base from V and 7 bases from J, with 12 bases between. This CDR3 is built from 14 residues. Looked up from germline, CDR1 is SGHRS and CDR2 is YFSETQ. The variable domain in full, with the rest retrieved from reference TRBV5-1 and TRBJ1-5, is KAGVTQTPRYLIKTRGQQVTLSCSPISGHRSVSWYQQTPGQGLQFLFEYFSETQRNKGNFPGRFSGRQFSNSRSEMNVSTLELGDSALYLCASSLYPGSQPQHFGDGTRLSIL.

This clone has a single count. The CDR3 region is CATSRVISEVTGELFF. In nucleotides, the CDR3 is TGTGCCACCAGCAGAGTGATATCTGAGGTCACCGGGGAGCTGTTTTTT. The chain uses TRBV15 and TRBJ2-2; D unclear. CDR3 length equals 16 residues. Germline V gene data show CDR1 as LNHNV and CDR2 as YYDKDF (reference sequence). V lost 1 base, J lost 4 bases, and 13 bases lay in between.

The chain has TRBV27 and TRBJ2-1; 11 positions match TRBD2. In germline, CDR1 is MNHEY, CDR2 SMNVEV (reference sequence). The CDR3 runs to 17 residues. The J segment lost 6 bases and the V segment lost 5 bases, leaving 12 bases of the junction unmatched. The CDR3 sequence is CASSTQLAGGFINEQFF. CDR3 DNA sequence: TGTGCCAGCAGTACCCAGCTAGCGGGAGGTTTTATCAATGAGCAGTTCTTC.

This clone was seen more than once but under ten times. The rearrangement joins TRBV29-1 to TRBJ1-1; weak D call: TRBD1 (5 bases). Germline V gives CDR1 SQVTM, CDR2 ANQGSEA. The V end was cut by 5 bases, the J end by 3 bases, with 22 bases between. This CDR3 is 16 amino acids long. The CDR3: CSVLRRDFTGDTEAFF. In DNA, the CDR3 is TGCAGCGTTTTACGCCGGGACTTTACTGGGGACACTGAAGCTTTCTTT.

The chain uses TRBV7-2 and TRBJ2-7; 7 bases are a match to TRBD1. V shed 5 bases, J shed 2 bases, and the junction held 15 bases outside the gene matches. This CDR3 is 17 amino acids long. Germline CDR1 reads SGHTA; CDR2 reads FQGNSA. The CDR3 sequence is CASSPLPSTGTTYEQYF. CDR3 DNA sequence: TGTGCCAGCAGCCCACTGCCGTCGACAGGGACCACCTACGAGCAGTACTTC.

This clone came up once. The chain uses TRBV7-9 and TRBJ1-2; tentatively, D is TRBD1 (6 bases). The CDR3 is 15 residues long. Germline V CDR1 and CDR2: SEHNR, FQNEAQ (reference sequence). V was trimmed by 6 bases and J by 6 bases, leaving 20 bases between them. For the CDR3, the DNA is TGTGCCAGCAGTCCGCCCTTGACAGGACGGGATGGCTACACCTTC. Amino acids: CASSPPLTGRDGYTF.

V is TRBV5-1 and J is TRBJ2-3; D gene unclear. The germline V gene encodes CDR1 SGHRS and CDR2 YFSETQ. V lost 0 bases to trimming and J lost 0 bases, with 8 bases between them. The CDR3 is made up of 15 amino acids. The CDR3 loop is CASSLEDSSTDTQYF. CDR3 sequence (DNA): TGCGCCAGCAGCTTGGAGGATTCTAGCACAGATACGCAGTATTTT.

This chain connects TRBV28 to TRBJ1-2; tentative D call: TRBD1 (5 bases). Germline CDR1 and CDR2: MDHEN and SYDVKM. CDR3 length: 15 residues. The V end lost 5 bases, the J end lost 4 bases, and 17 bases lay between the germline ends. CDR3 DNA sequence: TGTGCCAGCAGTGTAGGGACCTGGGCAATCTATGGCTACACCTTC. Protein sequence: CASSVGTWAIYGYTF.

This clone appeared a single time. This chain links TRBV10-3 with TRBJ2-4, with a tentative D call TRBD2 (5 bases). Germline V lookup: CDR1 ENHRY, CDR2 SYGVKD. V lost 10 bases and J 0 bases, leaving 22 bases between the germline ends. The CDR3 contains 17 residues. The CDR3 loop is CATRKGAETLAKNIQYF. CDR3 sequence (DNA): TGTGCCACCCGTAAAGGAGCGGAGACCCTAGCCAAAAACATTCAGTACTTC.

A remark on this clone: Mismatch with germline at one junction end may stem from a read error. This chain uses TRBV6-1 with TRBJ1-2; D is possibly TRBD1 (5 bases). CDR1 and CDR2 (germline): MNHNS, SASEGT. CDR3 size: 12 residues. The CDR3 bases are TGTGCCAGCAGCGAAGGGGTCTATGGCTACACCTTC. It codes for CASSEGVYGYTF.

The V gene is TRBV9, the J gene TRBJ2-7, with D maybe TRBD1 (6 bases). The CDR3 runs 15 residues. With 3 bases removed from V and 5 bases from J, the gap between germline ends came to 18 bases. Per the germline V gene, CDR1 is SGDLS and CDR2 is YYNGEE. For the CDR3, the DNA is TGTGCCAGCAGCGCAGGGGACCTACTCCCCCACGAGCAGTACTTC. Its protein product is CASSAGDLLPHEQYF.

The chain recombines TRBV10-2 with TRBJ1-3; D may be TRBD1 (5 bases). The CDR3 is 15 residues long. Germline lookup yields CDR1 WSHSY and CDR2 SAAADI. V gave up 6 bases and J gave up 1 base, with 13 bases separating them. The CDR3 here is CASSLTGGSGNTIYF. The CDR3, as DNA: TGCGCCAGCAGCCTCACGGGGGGGTCTGGAAACACCATATATTTT.